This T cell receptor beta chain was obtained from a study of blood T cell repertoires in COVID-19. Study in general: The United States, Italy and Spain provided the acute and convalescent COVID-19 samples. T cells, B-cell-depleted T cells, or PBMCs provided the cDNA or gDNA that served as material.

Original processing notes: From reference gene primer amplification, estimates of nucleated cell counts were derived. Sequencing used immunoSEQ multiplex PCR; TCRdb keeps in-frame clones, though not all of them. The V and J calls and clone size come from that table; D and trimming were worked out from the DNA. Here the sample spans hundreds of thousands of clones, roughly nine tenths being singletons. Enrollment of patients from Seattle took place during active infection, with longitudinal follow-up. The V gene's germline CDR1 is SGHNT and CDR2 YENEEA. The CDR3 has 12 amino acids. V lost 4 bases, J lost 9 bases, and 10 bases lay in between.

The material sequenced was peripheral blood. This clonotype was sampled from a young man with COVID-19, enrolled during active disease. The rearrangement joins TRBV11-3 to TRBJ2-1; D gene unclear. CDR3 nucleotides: TGTGCCAGCAGCTCAGCGCGTTCTGAGCAGTTCTTC. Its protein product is CASSSARSEQFF.